The rows below give T cell receptor beta chains drawn from one sample of a study of long-term antiretroviral therapy in people with HIV. Assay: immunoSEQ multiplex PCR; the TCRdb copy retains only in-frame clones and omits some. In the table there are about 21,000 clones, more than 75% of which are singletons. Source: unsorted PBMCs, taken 2.3 years after starting antiretroviral therapy. The receptor source for this set is a man in his 60s with HIV. The CDR3 runs from the conserved cysteine through the conserved F or W. The order of the fields is J gene, V gene, D gene, clone size, CDR3 protein, CDR3 DNA. D genes are given only for firm matches. Some rows have no size entry. The others give once, few or many, or a class for an expanded clone.

J gene: TRBJ2-7
V gene: TRBV4-3
D gene: .
clone size: .
CDR3 protein: CASSQGYGLFYEQYF
CDR3 DNA: TGCGCCAGCAGCCAAGGGTACGGACTATTCTACGAGCAGTACTTC

J gene: TRBJ1-1
V gene: TRBV7-2
D gene: .
clone size: .
CDR3 protein: CASSLFWMGLNTEAFF
CDR3 DNA: TGTGCCAGCAGCTTATTCTGGATGGGGTTGAACACTGAAGCTTTCTTT

J gene: TRBJ2-3
V gene: TRBV11-1
D gene: TRBD1
clone size: .
CDR3 protein: CASSPDRGTDTQYF
CDR3 DNA: TGTGCCAGCAGCCCTGACAGGGGCACAGATACGCAGTATTTT

J gene: TRBJ1-1
V gene: TRBV5-1
D gene: .
clone size: .
CDR3 protein: CASSGDTWEAEAFF
CDR3 DNA: TGCGCCAGCAGCGGGGACACTTGGGAGGCTGAAGCTTTCTTT

J gene: TRBJ2-3
V gene: TRBV5-1
D gene: .
clone size: .
CDR3 protein: CASSLDLNTQYF
CDR3 DNA: TGCGCCAGCAGCTTGGATCTCAATACGCAGTATTTT

J gene: TRBJ2-3
V gene: TRBV29-1
D gene: TRBD2
clone size: few
CDR3 protein: CSVELAGVPRTDTQYF
CDR3 DNA: TGCAGCGTTGAACTAGCGGGAGTCCCCCGCACAGATACGCAGTATTTT

J gene: TRBJ2-7
V gene: TRBV2
D gene: .
clone size: once
CDR3 protein: CASSEASTARF
CDR3 DNA: TGTGCCAGCAGTGAAGCGTCAACTGCTCGATTC

J gene: TRBJ2-1
V gene: TRBV6-6
D gene: .
clone size: few
CDR3 protein: CASSLQGPEQFF
CDR3 DNA: TGTGCCAGCAGTTTACAGGGTCCTGAGCAGTTCTTC

J gene: TRBJ2-5
V gene: TRBV11-2
D gene: TRBD2
clone size: .
CDR3 protein: CASSRTSGQETQYF
CDR3 DNA: TGTGCCAGCAGCCGGACTAGCGGACAAGAGACCCAGTACTTC

J gene: TRBJ1-2
V gene: TRBV30
D gene: .
clone size: .
CDR3 protein: CAWSVRPGPYGYTF
CDR3 DNA: TGTGCCTGGAGTGTACGTCCAGGACCTTATGGCTACACCTTC

J gene: TRBJ2-6
V gene: TRBV19
D gene: .
clone size: .
CDR3 protein: CASSLTLGSGANVLTF
CDR3 DNA: TGTGCCAGTAGTTTGACATTAGGGTCCGGGGCCAACGTCCTGACTTTC

J gene: TRBJ2-7
V gene: TRBV4-1
D gene: TRBD2
clone size: .
CDR3 protein: CASSLAGGITYEQYF
CDR3 DNA: TGCGCCAGCAGTCTAGCGGGGGGGATAACCTACGAGCAGTACTTC

J gene: TRBJ1-4
V gene: TRBV6-6
D gene: .
clone size: .
CDR3 protein: CASSSPVRAEKLFF
CDR3 DNA: TGTGCCAGCAGTTCCCCCGTCAGGGCTGAAAAACTGTTTTTT

J gene: TRBJ2-2
V gene: TRBV29-1
D gene: TRBD2
clone size: .
CDR3 protein: CSVVERDPNTGELFF
CDR3 DNA: TGCAGCGTTGTTGAGCGGGACCCGAACACCGGGGAGCTGTTTTTT

J gene: TRBJ1-2
V gene: TRBV2
D gene: .
clone size: few
CDR3 protein: CASSEGVISYGYTF
CDR3 DNA: TGTGCCAGCAGTGAAGGGGTAATAAGCTATGGCTACACCTTC

J gene: TRBJ2-7
V gene: TRBV5-1
D gene: .
clone size: .
CDR3 protein: CASSLHNSYEQYF
CDR3 DNA: TGCGCCAGCAGCTTGCACAACTCCTACGAGCAGTACTTC

J gene: TRBJ2-7
V gene: TRBV4-1
D gene: .
clone size: .
CDR3 protein: CASSQPGDFYEQYF
CDR3 DNA: TGCGCCAGCAGCCAGCCTGGTGATTTCTACGAGCAGTACTTC

J gene: TRBJ2-7
V gene: TRBV12-5
D gene: TRBD2
clone size: .
CDR3 protein: CASGSSQTAGVPHEQYF
CDR3 DNA: TGTGCTAGTGGTTCATCTCAGACCGCGGGAGTGCCCCACGAGCAGTACTTC

J gene: TRBJ2-3
V gene: TRBV27
D gene: .
clone size: .
CDR3 protein: CASSYKQGRATDTQYF
CDR3 DNA: TGTGCCAGCAGCTATAAACAGGGGAGGGCCACAGATACGCAGTATTTT

J gene: TRBJ2-7
V gene: TRBV4-3
D gene: .
clone size: few
CDR3 protein: CASSQGGGAGPYEQYF
CDR3 DNA: TGCGCCAGCAGCCAAGGTGGGGGAGCGGGCCCCTACGAGCAGTACTTC

J gene: TRBJ1-2
V gene: TRBV6-5
D gene: .
clone size: .
CDR3 protein: CASSPDSYGYTF
CDR3 DNA: TGTGCCAGCAGTCCGGACTCGTATGGCTACACCTTC

J gene: TRBJ2-2
V gene: TRBV5-1
D gene: TRBD2
clone size: .
CDR3 protein: CASSPLLAPGELFF
CDR3 DNA: TGCGCCAGCAGCCCCTTACTAGCGCCCGGGGAGCTGTTTTTT

J gene: TRBJ2-2
V gene: TRBV5-1
D gene: .
clone size: once
CDR3 protein: CASSLASNTGELFF
CDR3 DNA: TGCGCCAGCAGCTTGGCCTCGAACACCGGGGAGCTGTTTTTT

J gene: TRBJ2-1
V gene: TRBV5-1
D gene: TRBD2
clone size: .
CDR3 protein: CASSTLAGGYNEQFF
CDR3 DNA: TGCGCCAGCAGCACACTAGCGGGGGGTTACAATGAGCAGTTCTTC

J gene: TRBJ2-7
V gene: TRBV5-4
D gene: TRBD1
clone size: .
CDR3 protein: CASSFRGPYEQYF
CDR3 DNA: TGTGCCAGCAGCTTCAGGGGGCCGTACGAGCAGTACTTC

J gene: TRBJ1-3
V gene: TRBV9
D gene: .
clone size: .
CDR3 protein: CASSVGGPGYTIYF
CDR3 DNA: TGTGCCAGCAGCGTAGGCGGACCCGGCTACACCATATATTTT

J gene: TRBJ1-3
V gene: TRBV21-1
D gene: .
clone size: .
CDR3 protein: CASSKGPRAGEEGNTIYF
CDR3 DNA: TGTGCCAGCAGCAAAGGCCCCCGAGCGGGGGAAGAAGGAAACACCATATATTTT

J gene: TRBJ2-5
V gene: TRBV7-8
D gene: .
clone size: .
CDR3 protein: CASSLALGRRETQYF
CDR3 DNA: TGTGCCAGCAGCTTAGCGCTGGGCCGGCGGGAGACCCAGTACTTC

J gene: TRBJ2-7
V gene: TRBV5-1
D gene: .
clone size: .
CDR3 protein: CASSLVGRNNEQYF
CDR3 DNA: TGCGCCAGCAGCTTGGTAGGTCGGAACAACGAGCAGTACTTC

J gene: TRBJ2-7
V gene: TRBV7-9
D gene: TRBD1
clone size: .
CDR3 protein: CASSSKGAPLYEQYF
CDR3 DNA: TGTGCCAGCAGCTCGAAGGGGGCGCCCCTCTACGAGCAGTACTTC

J gene: TRBJ2-7
V gene: TRBV2
D gene: .
clone size: .
CDR3 protein: CASSGAELAEQYF
CDR3 DNA: TGTGCCAGCAGTGGGGCAGAACTGGCCGAGCAGTACTTC

J gene: TRBJ2-2
V gene: TRBV9
D gene: TRBD2
clone size: .
CDR3 protein: CASSVGLAGGGELFF
CDR3 DNA: TGTGCCAGCAGCGTCGGGCTAGCGGGGGGCGGGGAGCTGTTTTTT